The 30 T cell receptor beta chains reported below all come from one sample, sequenced in a study of graft-versus-host responses after intestinal transplantation. The protocol was immunoSEQ multiplex PCR, while the TCRdb copy is restricted to in-frame clones and leaves out a portion. The sample lists roughly 40,000 clones, 93% seen once, with 3.6% in the top ten. Specimen: PBMCs, collected approximately 100 weeks after intestinal transplantation. The receptors were sampled from a human patient who received an intestinal transplant, so some T cells may come from the graft donor.

This chain uses TRBV18 with TRBJ2-1; the D call may be TRBD1 or TRBD2 (7 bases each). The germline gives CDR1 KGHSH, CDR2 LQKENI. There are 13 residues in the CDR3. The V end was cut by 3 bases, the J end by 9 bases, with 12 bases between. Here the CDR3 reads CASSPQGGGEQFF. The DNA for the CDR3 is TGTGCCAGCTCACCTCAGGGGGGGGGTGAGCAGTTCTTC. Drawing the rest from reference TRBV18 and TRBJ2-1, the complete variable domain is NAGVMQNPRHLVRRRGQEARLRCSPMKGHSHVYWYRQLPEEGLKFMVYLQKENIIDESGMPKERFSAEFPKEGPSILRIQQVVRGDSAAYFCASSPQGGGEQFFGPGTRLTVL.

This chain uses TRBV6-6 with TRBJ2-3; D call uncertain. This CDR3 contains 12 residues. V lost 6 bases and J lost 5, with 9 bases in between. In germline, CDR1 is MNHNY, CDR2 SVGAGI (reference sequence). The DNA of the CDR3 is TGTGCCAGCAGAGATGTCGAAGATACGCAGTATTTT. Protein product: CASRDVEDTQYF.

The gene calls are TRBV19 and TRBJ1-2; TRBD1 aligns across 7 bases. Germline values: CDR1 LNHDA, CDR2 SQIVND (reference sequence). V shed 10 bases, J shed 6 bases, and the junction held 11 bases outside the gene matches. CDR3 length: 13 amino acids. The CDR3 DNA is TGTGCCACTAGACAGGGAGGATCTGATGGCTACACCTTC. Translated, it gives CATRQGGSDGYTF.

The chain has TRBV11-1 and TRBJ2-2, with 13 bases identical to TRBD2. The CDR3 has 17 amino acids. V shed 7 bases and J 0 bases; nucleotides not matched to a gene: 5. Per germline, CDR1 SGHAT and CDR2 FQDESV (reference sequence). CDR3 DNA sequence: TGTGCCAGCACGGGACTAGCGGGACGGCCGAACACCGGGGAGCTGTTTTTT. This translates into CASTGLAGRPNTGELFF. Full variable domain (outside the CDR3, taken from reference TRBV11-1 and TRBJ2-2): EAEVAQSPRYKITEKSQAVAFWCDPISGHATLYWYRQILGQGPELLVQFQDESVVDDSQLPKDRFSAERLKGVDSTLKIQPAELGDSAMYLCASTGLAGRPNTGELFFGEGSRLTVL.

The J gene is TRBJ1-4, the V gene TRBV20-1; D is unclear. CDR1 is DFQATT, CDR2 SNEGSKA, per germline (reference sequence). This CDR3 is built from 11 residues. V lost 7 bases and J lost 5, with 8 bases in between. Written as DNA, the CDR3 is TGCAGTGGGAGGGTGAATGAAAAACTGTTTTTT. This gives the protein CSGRVNEKLFF.

The sample holds one count of this clone. The junction departs from the called germline gene at one end, perhaps through a read error. The V call is TRBV15, the J call TRBJ1-6; TRBD1 agrees at 9 bases. CDR1 is LNHNV and CDR2 is YYDKDF in the germline V gene (reference sequence). This CDR3 comprises 14 residues. For the CDR3, the DNA is TGTGCCACCAGCCGAGACAGGGGGGAAGCACCCCTCCACTTT. This translates into CATSRDRGEAPLHF.

CDR3 sequence: CASSLGGPGSGANVLTF. The CDR3 nucleotides read TGCGCCAGCAGCTTGGGTGGTCCGGGCTCTGGGGCCAACGTCCTGACTTTC. The rearrangement joins TRBV5-1 to TRBJ2-6; D ambiguous. V was shortened by 0 bases and J by 0 bases, with 10 bases between the two germline ends. The germline CDR1 and CDR2 sequences are SGHRS and YFSETQ. CDR3 size: 17 residues.

The gene calls are TRBV2 and TRBJ2-7; no clear D. CDR1 SNHLY and CDR2 FYNNEI come from the germline V gene. Trimming removed 7 bases at V and 4 bases at J, with 11 bases between. The CDR3 sequence is 12 residues long. The CDR3 loop reads CASKVVGYEQYF. The CDR3 DNA reads TGTGCCAGCAAAGTGGTCGGGTACGAGCAGTACTTC. The whole variable domain, filled in from reference TRBV2 and TRBJ2-7, reads EPEVTQTPSHQVTQMGQEVILRCVPISNHLYFYWYRQILGQKVEFLVSFYNNEISEKSEIFDDQFSVERPDGSNFTLKIRSTKLEDSAMYFCASKVVGYEQYFGPGTRLTVT.

CDR3 region: CASSPTGGTRGGELFF. DNA for the CDR3: TGCGCCAGCAGCCCGACTGGCGGGACCAGGGGCGGGGAGCTGTTTTTT. The chain couples TRBV5-1 to TRBJ2-2, with D perhaps given as TRBD1 or TRBD2 (6 bases each). The germline V gene has CDR1 SGHRS and CDR2 YFSETQ. CDR3 length: 16 residues. Trimming stripped 4 bases from V and 7 bases from J, with 20 bases between.

This chain's CDR3 is CASTPGVGGYTF. CDR3 nucleotide sequence: TGTGCCAGCACACCCGGGGTAGGCGGCTACACCTTC. The chain is built from TRBV6-5 and TRBJ1-2; no firm D call. Germline values: CDR1 MNHEY, CDR2 SVGAGI. The CDR3 covers 12 residues. The V and J ends lost 7 bases and 8 bases respectively, with 14 bases between them.

The V gene is TRBV28, the J gene TRBJ1-2, with 8 bases identical to TRBD1. J gave up 4 bases and V 3 bases, and 7 bases lay outside the gene matches. Germline lookup yields CDR1 MDHEN and CDR2 SYDVKM. The CDR3 is made up of 15 amino acids. CDR3 sequence: CASSFDDRGAYGYTF. The CDR3 DNA reads TGTGCCAGCAGTTTCGATGACAGGGGTGCCTATGGCTACACCTTC.

The CDR3 sequence: CASSPQGNYGYTF. In nucleotides, the CDR3 is TGTGCCAGCAGCCCACAGGGGAACTATGGCTACACCTTC. The rearrangement joins TRBV9 to TRBJ1-2; 7 nucleotides agree with TRBD1. Germline CDR1 is SGDLS and CDR2 is YYNGEE. The CDR3 has 13 residues. The V and J ends lost 4 bases and 2 bases, in that order; junction bases with no gene match: 2. Drawing the rest from reference TRBV9 and TRBJ1-2, the complete variable domain is DSGVTQTPKHLITATGQRVTLRCSPRSGDLSVYWYQQSLDQGLQFLIQYYNGEERAKGNILERFSAQQFPDLHSELNLSSLELGDSALYFCASSPQGNYGYTFGSGTRLTVV.

V and J are TRBV6-1 and TRBJ2-1, with 10 bases aligning to TRBD1. V was clipped by 4 bases and J by 7 bases; unmatched bases: 7. CDR1 and CDR2 (germline): MNHNS, SASEGT. There are 15 residues in the CDR3. The chain's CDR3 is CASSGRQGAENEQFF. The CDR3 region has the DNA TGTGCCAGCAGTGGCCGACAGGGGGCGGAGAATGAGCAGTTCTTC.

This rearrangement joins TRBV6-6 to TRBJ2-5; perhaps D is TRBD1 or TRBD2 (5 bases each). Germline lookup yields CDR1 MNHNY and CDR2 SVGAGI (reference sequence). The CDR3 length is 14 residues. V was shortened by 2 bases and J by 12 bases, with 19 bases between the two germline ends. DNA of the CDR3: TGTGCCAGCAGTTACGAAGAGGGGTTTCTACCCGAGTACTTC. It encodes CASSYEEGFLPEYF.

The sample holds one count of this clone. CDR3 bases: TGTGCCAGCAGCTTAGGGCTTCCCGGGGAGCTGTTTTTT. Residues: CASSLGLPGELFF. The rearrangement links TRBV7-6 to TRBJ2-2; D remains unclear. The V and J ends lost 1 base and 6 bases respectively, with 6 bases between them. CDR1 is SGHVS, CDR2 FNYEAQ, per germline. CDR3 length: 13 amino acids.

The genes are TRBV11-3 and TRBJ2-1; a weak D match, TRBD2 (5 bases). This CDR3 has 13 residues. CDR1 and CDR2 from the germline V gene are SGHNT and YENEEA. V was pared by 6 bases and J by 7 bases, with 13 bases between. The CDR3 nucleotides read TGTGCCAGCAGTGTGAGTCCGGGAAATGAGCAGTTCTTC. This translates into CASSVSPGNEQFF.

V and J are TRBV2 and TRBJ1-4, with a tentative D call TRBD1 (5 bases). With 6 bases removed from V and 0 bases from J, the gap between germline ends came to 14 bases. Per the germline V gene, CDR1 is SNHLY and CDR2 is FYNNEI. This CDR3 is built from 16 residues. The CDR3 bases are TGTGCCAGCAGCCCACCCAGGGCCGCAACTAATGAAAAACTGTTTTTT. It specifies CASSPPRAATNEKLFF.

This clone was detected only once. The CDR3 DNA reads TGCGCCAGCAGTGATGGGGGATCCCTGAACACTGAAGCTTTCTTT. This gives the protein CASSDGGSLNTEAFF. The chain uses TRBV10-1 and TRBJ1-1; D possibly corresponds to TRBD1 (5 bases). In germline, CDR1 is WNHNN, CDR2 SYGVQD (reference sequence). With 3 bases removed from V and 0 bases from J, the gap between germline ends came to 11 bases. This CDR3 region has 15 residues.

This chain links TRBV2 with TRBJ1-4; tentatively, D is TRBD1 (5 bases). The CDR3 loop spans 14 amino acids. In germline, CDR1 is SNHLY, CDR2 FYNNEI. Trimming removed 8 bases from V and 1 base from J, with 11 bases in between. The CDR3 spells CASLSRGTNEKLFF. CDR3 DNA sequence: TGTGCCAGCCTTTCGAGGGGAACTAATGAAAAACTGTTTTTT.

V gene TRBV18 combines with J gene TRBJ2-2, with 13 positions matching TRBD2. Looked up from germline, CDR1 is KGHSH and CDR2 is LQKENI. Trimming cost V 0 bases and J 2 bases; bases outside gene matches: 6. CDR3 size: 19 residues. For the CDR3, the DNA is TGTGCCAGCTCACCACCGAGACTAGCGGGAGGAGAAAACACCGGGGAGCTGTTTTTT. Translated: CASSPPRLAGGENTGELFF.

This rearrangement joins TRBV28 to TRBJ2-7; D gene ambiguous. Germline CDR1 and CDR2: MDHEN and SYDVKM. Between the trimmed V and J ends, which lost 1 base and 2 bases, there was a span of 9 bases. There are 14 residues in the CDR3. Here the CDR3 reads CASSLFSRPYEQYF. CDR3 coding DNA: TGTGCCAGCAGTTTATTCTCCAGACCCTACGAGCAGTACTTC.

The V gene is TRBV23-1, the J gene TRBJ1-5; no clear D gene. TRBV23-1 is noted as an ORF with a role that remains uncertain. The CDR3 consists of 16 residues. Trimming removed 0 bases at V and 0 bases at J, with 9 bases between. The CDR3 region has the DNA TGCGCCAGCAGTCAATCATGGGTTTATAGCAATCAGCCCCAGCATTTT. Amino acids: CASSQSWVYSNQPQHF.

This chain uses TRBV6-5 with TRBJ1-5, with D maybe TRBD1 (5 bases). The CDR3 sequence is 15 residues long. Trimming stripped 6 bases from V and 0 bases from J, with 12 bases between. Germline CDR1 MNHEY, CDR2 SVGAGI. The CDR3, as DNA: TGTGCCAGCAGGCAGGGAAAAGGTAGCAATCAGCCCCAGCATTTT. Residues: CASRQGKGSNQPQHF.

In this sample, this clone turned up once. The chain links TRBV5-1 to TRBJ2-3, with 12 bases fitting TRBD2. Germline assignment: CDR1 SGHRS and CDR2 YFSETQ. The CDR3 contains 16 residues. V lost 4 bases and J lost 2; bases outside the gene matches: 5. Written as DNA, the CDR3 is TGCGCCAGCAGCCCAAGACTAGCGGGGGACACAGATACGCAGTATTTT. Amino acids: CASSPRLAGDTDTQYF.

The chain uses TRBV2 and TRBJ2-5; D call uncertain. There are 13 residues in the CDR3. Trimming took 3 bases from V and 0 from J, leaving 5 bases between them. Germline-derived CDR1 and CDR2 are SNHLY and FYNNEI. CDR3 protein: CASSESHQETQYF. The DNA of the CDR3 is TGTGCCAGCAGTGAGTCGCACCAAGAGACCCAGTACTTC.

The count of this clone is one. J is TRBJ1-2 and V is TRBV25-1, with D perhaps TRBD1 (5 bases). V was shortened by 1 base and J by 4 bases, with 13 bases between the two germline ends. Germline-derived CDR1 and CDR2 are MGHDK and SYGVNS. This CDR3 has 15 residues. Written as DNA, the CDR3 is TGTGCCAGCAGTGAATGGGGGGGTACGGTCTATGGCTACACCTTC. Its protein is CASSEWGGTVYGYTF.

The gene calls are TRBV7-9 and TRBJ1-4; D possibly corresponds to TRBD1 (5 bases). The CDR3 is made up of 16 amino acids. The V end lost 1 base, the J end lost 3 bases, and 12 bases lay between the germline ends. Germline CDR1 SEHNR, CDR2 FQNEAQ (reference sequence). The CDR3 nucleotides read TGTGCCAGCAGCTTAGAGATCGGGGGGGCTAATGAAAAACTGTTTTTT. Translation gives CASSLEIGGANEKLFF.

The genes are TRBV13 and TRBJ1-3; D perhaps matches TRBD1 (6 bases). Germline CDR1 reads PRHDT; CDR2 reads FYEKMQ (reference sequence). The V gene lost 2 bases and the J gene lost 3 bases, with 17 bases spanning the gap. The CDR3 runs to 17 residues. As DNA, the CDR3 is TGTGCCAGCAGCTTACGCGACGGGGGGCGGTATGGAAACACCATATATTTT. Translation gives CASSLRDGGRYGNTIYF.

The CDR3 region is CASSLHPQDSPLHF. DNA of the CDR3: TGTGCCAGCAGTCTCCACCCACAAGATTCACCCCTCCACTTT. The rearrangement links TRBV28 to TRBJ1-6; no definite D call. Germline V lookup: CDR1 MDHEN, CDR2 SYDVKM. V lost 5 bases to trimming and J lost 8 bases, with 13 bases between them. The CDR3 contains 14 residues.

This chain uses TRBV6-1 with TRBJ1-5; tentatively, D is TRBD1 (5 bases). With 6 bases removed from V and 3 bases from J, the gap between germline ends came to 15 bases. Germline V gene data show CDR1 as MNHNS and CDR2 as SASEGT. The CDR3 spans 15 residues. The CDR3: CASSPGTHVNQPQHF. CDR3 nucleotide sequence: TGTGCCAGCAGCCCCGGGACCCATGTCAATCAGCCCCAGCATTTT.